The 14 T cell receptor beta chains below were found in one sample sequenced in a study of regulatory T cells in long-lasting Graves disease. Through Arm-PCR of CDR3 regions and iRepertoire HTBI primers, TCR beta libraries were built. TCRdb redid the calling of the multiplex PCR reads with MiXCR, one entry per CDR3 protein. The data show about 470,000 distinct CDR3 sequences, 14% to 15% seen once. Time point defined: newly diagnosed GD, antithyroid drugs for less than 3 months. Researchers made the TCR library from RNA that was extracted from PBMCs. This sample was shared with a second study, whose subject was T cells in Graves' hyperthyroidism and ophthalmopathy.

The input for sequencing was peripheral blood mononuclear cells (PBMCs), taken at new diagnosis, from a patient treated with antithyroid drugs. The origin of the receptors is a woman younger than 45 with Graves disease.

This clonotype was observed many times. V gene TRBV3-1 combines with J gene TRBJ2-7, with 12 bases matching TRBD2. The germline CDR1 and CDR2 sequences are LGHDT and YNNKEL (reference sequence). There are 15 residues in the CDR3. With V trimmed by 4 bases and J by 4 bases, 5 bases remained unmatched. CDR3 coding DNA: TGTGCCAGCAGCCGCCTGACTAGCGGGAGTTACGAGCAGTACTTC. Its protein product is CASSRLTSGSYEQYF.

The CDR3 spells CASSQTLVRPYNEQFF. CDR3 nucleotides: TGTGCCAGCAGCCAAACTTTGGTCCGACCCTACAATGAGCAGTTCTTC. The gene calls are TRBV14 and TRBJ2-1; D call uncertain. Germline CDR1 and CDR2: SGHDN and FVKESK. V was pared by 2 bases and J by 2 bases, with 13 bases between. The CDR3 contains 16 residues.

This clonotype was detected only a few times. The chain has TRBV4-1 and TRBJ2-1; 8 bases align to TRBD1. After removal of 5 bases from V and 4 bases from J, the junction contained 7 bases not matched to a gene. Germline CDR1 and CDR2: MGHRA and YSYEKL. This CDR3 contains 15 residues. CDR3 sequence: CASSIPGTGYNEQFF. The CDR3 bases are TGCGCCAGCAGCATACCCGGGACAGGTTACAATGAGCAGTTCTTC.

This clonotype was observed at least ten times. This rearrangement joins TRBV20-1 to TRBJ2-1; D unresolved. Trimming left V 5 bases short and J 0 bases short, with 5 bases between. The germline gives CDR1 DFQATT, CDR2 SNEGSKA (reference sequence). The CDR3 is 12 amino acids. CDR3 sequence: CSASRSYNEQFF. The CDR3, as DNA: TGCAGTGCTTCCCGCTCCTACAATGAGCAGTTCTTC.

The chain combines TRBV20-1 with TRBJ1-6; TRBD1 agrees at 8 bases. The V segment lost 3 bases and the J segment 7 bases; nucleotides outside the gene matches: 8. The germline CDR1 and CDR2 sequences are DFQATT and SNEGSKA (reference sequence). The CDR3 is 15 residues long. The CDR3 protein is CSASGGQGINSPLHF. As DNA, the CDR3 is TGCAGTGCTAGTGGCGGACAGGGAATAAATTCACCCCTCCACTTT.

This clonotype has more than one count but fewer than ten. The V gene is TRBV20-1, the J gene TRBJ2-2; D gene uncertain. V lost 2 bases and J 3 bases, leaving 16 bases between the germline ends. Germline CDR1 is DFQATT and CDR2 is SNEGSKA (reference sequence). The CDR3 is 16 residues long. The CDR3 DNA sequence: TGCAGTGCTAGATACAGTAACCCAATGGACACCGGGGAGCTGTTTTTT. Its translation is CSARYSNPMDTGELFF.

This clonotype appeared a few times. CDR3 in amino acids: CASSQVSTSGSYEQYF. The CDR3 DNA reads as TGTGCCAGCAGCCAAGTTTCGACTAGCGGGTCCTACGAGCAGTACTTC. This chain connects TRBV3-1 to TRBJ2-7, with TRBD2 identical over 10 bases. V shed 1 base and J 1 base; nucleotides not matched to a gene: 4. This CDR3 region has 16 residues. Per the germline V gene, CDR1 is LGHDT and CDR2 is YNNKEL (reference sequence).

This clonotype was picked up a small number of times. This CDR3 is CASSVPAGGGDEQFF. CDR3 DNA: TGTGCCAGCAGCGTTCCGGCGGGAGGGGGCGATGAGCAGTTCTTC. V gene TRBV11-3 combines with J gene TRBJ2-1; 9 bases are shared with TRBD2. The trim removed 5 bases at V and 8 bases at J, leaving 10 bases unmatched. The V gene's germline CDR1 is SGHNT and CDR2 YENEEA. There are 15 residues in the CDR3. The whole variable domain, remainder taken from reference TRBV11-3 and TRBJ2-1, is EAGVVQSPRYKIIEKKQPVAFWCNPISGHNTLYWYLQNLGQGPELLIRYENEEAVDDSQLPKDRFSAERLKGVDSTLKIQPAELGDSAVYLCASSVPAGGGDEQFFGPGTRLTVL.

This clonotype has a count of ten or more. J is TRBJ2-5 and V is TRBV19; either TRBD1 or TRBD2 may supply D (5 bases each). CDR1 is LNHDA and CDR2 is SQIVND in the germline V gene (reference sequence). Trimming stripped 1 base from V and 4 bases from J, with 19 bases between. CDR3 size: 17 residues. This CDR3 reads CASSIGAGTPKGETQYF. The DNA for the CDR3 is TGTGCCAGTAGTATAGGCGCCGGGACCCCAAAGGGAGAGACCCAGTACTTC.

This clonotype showed up just a few times. The genes are TRBV10-2 and TRBJ2-7, with 7 bases that match TRBD1. CDR1 and CDR2 from the germline V gene are WSHSY and SAAADI. V was clipped by 0 bases and J by 4 bases; unmatched bases: 6. The length of the CDR3 is 15 residues. The CDR3 DNA reads as TGCGCCAGCAGTGAGTCGAACAGGGGCAGGTACGAGCAGTACTTC. Amino acids: CASSESNRGRYEQYF.

This clonotype came up many times. The chain combines TRBV12-3 or TRBV12-4 with TRBJ1-2, with D possibly being TRBD1 (5 bases). The CDR3 length is 15 residues. V was clipped by 8 bases and J by 1 base, with 17 bases between them. CDR3 nucleotides: TGTGCCAGCGGGCTGGGGACCCGGATTAACTATGGCTACACCTTC. This codes for CASGLGTRINYGYTF.

There are a few counts of this clonotype. V usage is TRBV9 and J usage is TRBJ1-6, with D unresolved. The CDR3 spans 13 residues. V was trimmed by 0 bases and J by 12 bases, leaving 10 bases between them. Germline V CDR1 and CDR2: SGDLS, YYNGEE. CDR3 sequence reads: CASSVEGWGPLHF. CDR3 DNA: TGTGCCAGCAGCGTAGAGGGATGGGGACCCCTCCACTTT.

This clonotype has at least ten counts. The chain combines TRBV20-1 with TRBJ1-1; D is ambiguous. The germline V gene encodes CDR1 DFQATT and CDR2 SNEGSKA (reference sequence). V was clipped by 5 bases and J by 0 bases, with 16 bases between them. This CDR3 comprises 15 residues. Here the CDR3 DNA reads TGCAGTGCTTCCGAGGCGGGGAGGGTGAACACTGAAGCTTTCTTT. Protein sequence: CSASEAGRVNTEAFF.

This clonotype was counted many times. The V gene is TRBV2, the J gene TRBJ2-5; tentative D call: TRBD2 (5 bases). In germline, CDR1 is SNHLY, CDR2 FYNNEI. CDR3 length equals 14 residues. V lost 2 bases, J lost 5 bases, and 12 bases lay in between. The CDR3 is CASSESGDGETQYF. CDR3 DNA: TGTGCCAGCAGTGAAAGCGGAGACGGGGAGACCCAGTACTTC.